The rows below give T cell receptor beta chains drawn from one sample of a study of cytomegalovirus exposure and HLA in healthy donors. This table comes from immunoSEQ multiplex PCR, and its TCRdb copy is limited to in-frame clones, with some not included. This sample yields roughly 150,000 clones, of which roughly 80% are seen a single time; about 11% belongs to the top ten. The specimen was PBMCs. Source of these receptors: a man between 18 and 35 years old in good health and CMV-seropositive. Both conserved end residues are part of each CDR3. D genes are given only for firm matches. Only some rows state a clone size, as once, few, many or a class for expanded clones.

. . TRBJ2-1 TRBV2 TGTGCCAGCAGTGGCGCCAGAGCAGGGCGCGAGCAGTTCTTC CASSGARAGREQFF
. TRBD1 TRBJ1-3 TRBV29-1 TGCAGCGCGTACTCGACAGGGACTGGAAACACCATATATTTT CSAYSTGTGNTIYF
. . TRBJ2-1 TRBV14 TGTGCCAGCAGCCAAGACCACGTGCGGCAGTTCTTC CASSQDHVRQFF
. TRBD2 TRBJ2-7 TRBV9 TGTGCCAGCAGCGTAGGTGGGAGGGCCTACGAGCAGTACTTC CASSVGGRAYEQYF
. TRBD1 TRBJ1-2 TRBV11-2 TGTGCCAGCAGCTCCCTGACAGGGTCTAGTGGCTACACCTTC CASSSLTGSSGYTF
. TRBD1 TRBJ1-5 TRBV7-9 TGTGCCAGCAGCCCGATTACAGGGGGCAATCAGCCCCAGCATTTT CASSPITGGNQPQHF
. TRBD2 TRBJ2-2 TRBV5-1 TGCGCCAGCAGCTTGGGTAGCGGGAGCCCCGGGGAGCTGTTTTTT CASSLGSGSPGELFF
. TRBD1 TRBJ2-7 TRBV28 TGTGCCAGCAGTTCGGGGGGACAGGGGCCCTACGAGCAGTACTTC CASSSGGQGPYEQYF
. TRBD2 TRBJ2-7 TRBV7-2 TGTGCCAGCAGCTTAAGGGAGGGCGAAGGGGAACAGTACTTC CASSLREGEGEQYF
. . TRBJ1-1 TRBV28 TGTGCCAGCACCTATGGGGGGATGAACACTGAAGCTTTCTTT CASTYGGMNTEAFF
once TRBD1 TRBJ2-5 TRBV18 TGTTCCAGCTCACCTGCACAGGGGTACCAAGAGACCCAGTACTTC CSSSPAQGYQETQYF
. . TRBJ1-2 TRBV5-1 TGCGCCAGCAGCTTGGTCCTGGGGCACGGCTACACCTTC CASSLVLGHGYTF
. TRBD2 TRBJ2-1 TRBV18 TGTGCCAGCTCACCCGACGTGGGAGGGCACAATGAGCAGTTCTTC CASSPDVGGHNEQFF
few TRBD1 TRBJ2-2 TRBV4-1 TGCGCCAGCAGCCAAAACTACGGGACAGCGAACACCGGGGAGCTGTTTTTT CASSQNYGTANTGELFF
. . TRBJ1-5 TRBV30 TGTGCCTGGAGTTTGGCAGGGGACCAGCCCCAGCATTTT CAWSLAGDQPQHF
once . TRBJ2-3 TRBV27 TGTGCCAGCAGTTTATTGTATTCCGTTGATACGCAGTATTTT CASSLLYSVDTQYF
. TRBD2 TRBJ2-1 TRBV5-1 TGCGCCAGCAGCCTAACCGGGACTAGCGGACTCAATGAGCAGTTCTTC CASSLTGTSGLNEQFF
. TRBD1 TRBJ2-7 TRBV4-1 TGCGCCAGCAGCCCCCGGGACAGGGCCTCGGAGCAGTACTTC CASSPRDRASEQYF
. . TRBJ1-1 TRBV18 TGTGCCAGCTCACTCGACAGCACTGAAGCTTTCTTT CASSLDSTEAFF